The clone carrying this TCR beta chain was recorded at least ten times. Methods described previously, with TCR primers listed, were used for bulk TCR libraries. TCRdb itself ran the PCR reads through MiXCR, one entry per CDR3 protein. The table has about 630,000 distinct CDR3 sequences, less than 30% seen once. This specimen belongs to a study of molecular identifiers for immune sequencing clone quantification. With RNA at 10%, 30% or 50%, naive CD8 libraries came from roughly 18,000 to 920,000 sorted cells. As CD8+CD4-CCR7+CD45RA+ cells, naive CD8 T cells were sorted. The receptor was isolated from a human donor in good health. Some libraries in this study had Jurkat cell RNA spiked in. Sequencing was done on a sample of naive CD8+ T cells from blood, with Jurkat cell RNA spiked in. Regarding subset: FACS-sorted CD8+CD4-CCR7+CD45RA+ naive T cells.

In nucleotides, the CDR3 is TGTGCCAGCAGCCTAGGACCGGCGACAGGGGGCTACGAGCAGTACTTC. This encodes CASSLGPATGGYEQYF. The chain joins TRBV7-8 to TRBJ2-7; 9 bases fit TRBD1. The CDR3 consists of 16 residues. CDR1 and CDR2 (germline): SGHVS, FQNEAQ. V gave up 5 bases and J gave up 3 bases; unmatched junction bases: 11.